This TCR beta chain was sequenced in a study of cytomegalovirus exposure and HLA in healthy donors. The germline CDR1 and CDR2 sequences are WNHNN and SYGVQD (reference sequence). The CDR3 is made up of 15 amino acids. V lost 2 bases, J lost 0 bases, and 3 bases stayed unmatched. Overall study results and limits: The listing of fewer than 200 TCR beta chains classed them as cytomegalovirus-associated. Likely technical artifact: a cluster of highly shared sequence variants. In a later analysis, TCR beta V- and J-gene trimming was associated with a missense DCLRE1C variant.

Primers for the PCR totalled 60 Vbeta and 13 Jbeta. Clones were sequenced by immunoSEQ multiplex PCR, and TCRdb holds only the in-frame ones, with some missing. Of 190,000 or so clones listed, approximately 78% were seen once; the top ten hold 6.5%. This clone was counted a single time. Its antigen is currently unknown. All donors participated as healthy donors of bone marrow. The receptor comes from a woman aged 45-65 years in good health and CMV-seropositive. The genes are TRBV10-1 and TRBJ2-7, with 8 bases fitting TRBD1. The sequenced sample consisted of PBMCs. CDR3 residues: CASSEQGATSYEQYF. In nucleotides, the CDR3 is TGCGCCAGCAGTGAGCAGGGGGCGACCTCCTACGAGCAGTACTTC.